This T cell receptor (beta chain) was sequenced in a study of shared clonotypes between healthy human individuals. Profiling relied on immunoSEQ multiplex PCR, and the TCRdb table lists in-frame clones only, not all of them. The sample shows over 2,000,000 clones, just over 90% of them seen only once. This CDR3 region has 12 residues. Trimming took off 3 bases at V and 12 bases at J, with 12 bases between the two ends. Germline-derived CDR1 and CDR2 are SEHNR and FQNEAQ (reference sequence). The naive CD8 population came from CD45RO-negative cells selected for CCR7, without terminally differentiated effector memory CD45RA+ cells.

The sample comprised naive CD8+ T cells from PBMCs. V gene TRBV7-9 combines with J gene TRBJ2-1; weak D call: TRBD2 (5 bases). This sequence originates from a man aged 18 to 29 in good health. Some clones in this sample may be carry-over from other donors' samples. The CDR3 here is CASSFSEGLQFF. CDR3 bases: TGTGCCAGCAGCTTTTCTGAGGGCCTGCAGTTCTTC.